The TCR beta chain described here comes from a study of blood T cell repertoires in COVID-19. For the study at large: Spain, Italy and the United States supplied samples that represented acute and convalescent COVID-19. PBMCs, B-cell-depleted T cells, or T cells provided the cDNA or gDNA that made up the material.

As originally analysed: From reference gene primer amplification, estimates of nucleated cell counts were derived. The data were produced by immunoSEQ multiplex PCR, yet TCRdb's version contains in-frame clones alone and is incomplete. V and J calls and clone size are those listed in that table; D and trimming were worked out from the DNA. The sample holds 300,000 to 400,000 clones, 91% seen once. Sequenced input: peripheral blood. The receptor was isolated from a woman aged 18-35 years who had recovered from COVID-19.

The CDR3 loop is CASSPRQGDNQPQHF. The DNA of the CDR3 is TGTGCCAGCAGCCCAAGACAGGGGGACAATCAGCCCCAGCATTTT. The rearrangement joins TRBV6-2 or TRBV6-3 to TRBJ1-5; 9 nucleotides line up with TRBD1. Germline-derived CDR1 and CDR2 are MNHEY and SVGEGT. The CDR3 runs 15 residues. The trim removed 6 bases at V and 3 bases at J, leaving 6 bases unmatched.